This T cell receptor beta chain originates from a study of regulatory T cells in long-lasting Graves disease. Study context: Patients met the persistent Graves' disease definition after over 5 years of antithyroid drugs with positive TSH receptor antibodies.

Study-wide results and caveats: Peripheral blood alone, not thyroid tissue, underwent study.

Comment on this clonotype: Its antigen remains unknown.

Time point described: persistent/refractory GD, antithyroid drugs over 5 years with positive TRAb. RNA from PBMCs was the source of the TCR library. CDR3 regions were amplified by Arm-PCR using iRepertoire HTBI primers to build TCR beta libraries. Original data processing: Samples collectively showed approximately 62 TRBV and 14 TRBJ segments. TCRdb reanalysed the multiplex PCR reads using MiXCR and keeps one entry per CDR3 protein. Clone size and V and J calls follow TCRdb, not the original study. The profile shows about 300,000 distinct CDR3 sequences, under 25% of them singletons. The sequence derives from a female donor with Graves disease. Sequenced material: peripheral blood mononuclear cells (PBMCs), taken when the disease was refractory, from a patient treated with antithyroid drugs.

The CDR3 DNA sequence: TGTGCCAGCAGCTTCACTCCACTAGCGGGAGAGCATAGCGGGGAGCTGTTTTTT. Translation gives CASSFTPLAGEHSGELFF. The gene calls are TRBV7-3 and TRBJ2-2, with TRBD2 matching over 11 bases. The CDR3 runs to 18 residues. Trimming removed 3 bases from V and 7 bases from J; junction bases left unmatched: 13. Germline CDR1 and CDR2: SGHTA and FQGTGA.